This entry lists 5 T cell receptor beta chains sequenced from one sample in a study of blood T cell repertoires in COVID-19. Profiled with immunoSEQ multiplex PCR; TCRdb holds only in-frame clones, not every one. The table shows a few hundred thousand clones, with around 80% occurring only once. The source material was peripheral blood. Source of these receptors: a woman aged 80 or older with active or convalescent COVID-19.

The chain joins TRBV6-1 to TRBJ2-2, with D possibly being TRBD1 (6 bases). V lost 2 bases to trimming and J lost 6 bases, with 10 bases between them. Germline V gene sequence: CDR1 MNHNS, CDR2 SASEGT. The CDR3 is made up of 14 amino acids. This CDR3 is CASSELRGSGELFF. In DNA form, the CDR3 reads TGTGCCAGCAGTGAATTAAGGGGGTCCGGGGAGCTGTTTTTT.

This chain connects TRBV7-2 to TRBJ1-2; D unclear. V lost 5 bases and J lost 7, with 20 bases in between. The CDR3 is 15 amino acids. The germline gives CDR1 SGHTA, CDR2 FQGNSA. CDR3 coding DNA: TGTGCCAGCAGCCCCCGAGCCCCGGGTGGCGGTGGCTACACCTTC. Translation: CASSPRAPGGGGYTF.

The chain couples TRBV30 to TRBJ2-3; 15 bases line up with TRBD2. Germline-derived CDR1 and CDR2 are GTSNPN and SVGIG (reference sequence). Unmatched junction bases numbered 13, after V lost 4 bases and J lost 8 bases. CDR3 length: 17 amino acids. Written as DNA, the CDR3 is TGTGCCTGGACCCGAGCCGGACTAGCGGGAGGGTTAGGTACGCAGTATTTT. Encoded protein: CAWTRAGLAGGLGTQYF.

The chain joins TRBV7-2 to TRBJ1-5; 8 bases align to TRBD1. Germline assignment: CDR1 SGHTA and CDR2 FQGNSA. V dropped 3 bases and J dropped 6; count of bases not matched to a gene: 1. This CDR3 has 13 residues. CDR3 sequence: CASSFDRGQPQHF. In nucleotides, the CDR3 is TGTGCCAGCAGCTTCGACAGGGGTCAGCCCCAGCATTTT.

J is TRBJ2-3 and V is TRBV5-5; D is uncertain. Trimming stripped 3 bases from V and 3 bases from J, with 17 bases between. There are 16 residues in the CDR3. In germline, CDR1 is SGHKS, CDR2 YYEKEE (reference sequence). The chain's CDR3 is CASSSTLLGKTDTQYF. The DNA of the CDR3 is TGTGCCAGCAGCTCTACACTCCTAGGCAAGACAGATACGCAGTATTTT.